This T cell receptor beta chain is drawn from a study of blood T cell repertoires in COVID-19. About the research overall: From T cells, B-cell-depleted T cells, or PBMCs came the material, which was cDNA or gDNA.

Authors' methods: Amplification with reference gene primers provided the estimates of nucleated cell counts. The table came from immunoSEQ multiplex PCR; TCRdb's copy has only in-frame clones and leaves some out. V, J and clone size are those of that table, while D and trimming were read from the DNA. The profile shows under 250,000 clones, about 82% of them singletons. Unmatched junction bases numbered 12, after V lost 5 bases and J lost 4 bases. CDR1 LNHDA and CDR2 SQIVND come from the germline V gene (reference sequence). The CDR3 loop spans 17 amino acids. Source material: PBMCs or T cells enriched from blood (not recorded which). This sequence joins TRBV19 and TRBJ1-3; TRBD1 matches at 9 bases. The sequence derives from a woman in her 50s with acute COVID-19. In DNA, the CDR3 is TGTGCCAGTAGTTCGAATCCCGGACAGGGGACAGGAAACACCATATATTTT. Its translation is CASSSNPGQGTGNTIYF. The full variable domain, completed using reference TRBV19 and TRBJ1-3, is DGGITQSPKYLFRKEGQNVTLSCEQNLNHDAMYWYRQDPGQGLRLIYYSQIVNDFQKGDIAEGYSVSREKKESFPLTVTSAQKNPTAFYLCASSSNPGQGTGNTIYFGEGSWLTVV.